This T cell receptor (beta chain) was obtained from a study of blood T cell repertoires in COVID-19. For the study at large: PBMCs, B-cell-depleted T cells, or T cells were the source of the cDNA or gDNA that made up the material.

Source study methods: Reference gene primers were amplified, and this amplification served to estimate nucleated cell counts. Data came from immunoSEQ multiplex PCR; TCRdb stores just in-frame clones and leaves some out. V and J calls and clone size are copied from that table; D and trimming were computed from the DNA. The table shows roughly 150,000 clones, with around four fifths occurring only once. Everyone who took part was 18 to 89 years old, and they came from over 20 US areas. Only one count was recorded for this clone. Germline V gives CDR1 MGHRA, CDR2 YSYEKL. The CDR3 loop spans 17 amino acids. Trimming took 3 bases from V and 2 from J; bases not matched to a gene: 11.

The receptor's source is a middle-aged man who had recovered from COVID-19. Sequencing was done on a sample of PBMCs or T cells enriched from blood (not recorded which). The V and J genes are TRBV4-1 and TRBJ2-5; 8 bases align to TRBD2. The CDR3 is CASSQPGAGAIQETQYF. The DNA of the CDR3 is TGCGCCAGCAGCCAGCCAGGAGCGGGGGCGATACAAGAGACCCAGTACTTC.